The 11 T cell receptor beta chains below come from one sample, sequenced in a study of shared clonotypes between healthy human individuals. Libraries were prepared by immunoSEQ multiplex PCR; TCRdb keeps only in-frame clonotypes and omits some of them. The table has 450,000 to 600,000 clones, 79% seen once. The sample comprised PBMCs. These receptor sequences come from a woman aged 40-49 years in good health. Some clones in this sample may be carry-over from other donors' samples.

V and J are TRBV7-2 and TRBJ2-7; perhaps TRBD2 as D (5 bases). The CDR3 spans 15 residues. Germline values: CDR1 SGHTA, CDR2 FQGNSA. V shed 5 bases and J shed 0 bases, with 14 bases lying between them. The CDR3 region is CASSISTGSSYEQYF. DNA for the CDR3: TGTGCCAGCAGCATTTCGACTGGGAGCTCCTACGAGCAGTACTTC.

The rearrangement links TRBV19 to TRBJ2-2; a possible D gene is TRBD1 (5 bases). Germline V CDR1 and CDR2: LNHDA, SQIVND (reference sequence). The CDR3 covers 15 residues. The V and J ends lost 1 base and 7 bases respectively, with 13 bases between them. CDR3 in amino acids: CASSIGWGADGELFF. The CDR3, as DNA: TGTGCCAGTAGTATAGGTTGGGGCGCAGACGGGGAGCTGTTTTTT.

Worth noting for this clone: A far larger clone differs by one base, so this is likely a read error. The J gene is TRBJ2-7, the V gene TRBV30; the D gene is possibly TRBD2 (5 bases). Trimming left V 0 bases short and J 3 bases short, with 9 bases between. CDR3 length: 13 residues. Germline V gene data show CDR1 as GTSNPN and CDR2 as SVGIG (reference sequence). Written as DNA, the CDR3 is TGTGCCTGGAGTGTACTGGAGGACTACGAGCAGTACTTC. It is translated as CAWSVLEDYEQYF.

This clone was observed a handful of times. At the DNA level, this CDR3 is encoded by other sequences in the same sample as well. The CDR3 DNA sequence: TGTGCCAGCAGCGTAGGGCAGCAAGAGACCCAGTACTTC. Translation: CASSVGQQETQYF. The rearrangement uses TRBV9 and TRBJ2-5; no clear D gene. V was pared by 0 bases and J by 2 bases, with 5 bases between. CDR1 is SGDLS and CDR2 is YYNGEE in the germline V gene. This CDR3 contains 13 residues.

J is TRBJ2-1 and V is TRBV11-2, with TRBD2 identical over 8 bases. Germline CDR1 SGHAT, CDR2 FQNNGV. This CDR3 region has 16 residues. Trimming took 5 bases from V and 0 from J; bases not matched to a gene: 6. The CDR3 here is CASSALAGNSYNEQFF. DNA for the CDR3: TGTGCCAGCAGCGCGTTAGCGGGGAACTCCTACAATGAGCAGTTCTTC.

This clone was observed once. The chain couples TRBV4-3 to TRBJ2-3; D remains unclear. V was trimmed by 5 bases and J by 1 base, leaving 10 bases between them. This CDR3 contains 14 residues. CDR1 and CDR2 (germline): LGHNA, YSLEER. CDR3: CASSSRAGTDTQYF. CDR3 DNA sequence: TGCGCCAGCAGCTCCCGCGCCGGCACAGATACGCAGTATTTT.

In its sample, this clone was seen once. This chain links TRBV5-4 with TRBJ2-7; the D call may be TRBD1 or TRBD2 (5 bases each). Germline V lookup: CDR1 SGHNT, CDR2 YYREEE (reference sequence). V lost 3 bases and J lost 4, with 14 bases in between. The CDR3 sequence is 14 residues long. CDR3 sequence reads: CASSSGGGEYEQYF. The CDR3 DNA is TGTGCCAGCAGCTCCGGTGGGGGTGAATACGAGCAGTACTTC.

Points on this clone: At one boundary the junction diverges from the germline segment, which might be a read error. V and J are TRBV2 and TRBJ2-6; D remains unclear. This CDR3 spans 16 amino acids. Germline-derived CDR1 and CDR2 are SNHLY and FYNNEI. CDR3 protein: CASSEGWYSGANVLTF. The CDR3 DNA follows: TGTGCCAGCAGCGAAGGGTGGTACTCTGGGGCCAACGTCCTGACTTTC. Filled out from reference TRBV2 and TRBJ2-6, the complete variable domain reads EPEVTQTPSHQVTQMGQEVILRCVPISNHLYFYWYRQILGQKVEFLVSFYNNEISEKSEIFDDQFSVERPDGSNFTLKIRSTKLEDSAMYFCASSEGWYSGANVLTFGAGSRLTVL.

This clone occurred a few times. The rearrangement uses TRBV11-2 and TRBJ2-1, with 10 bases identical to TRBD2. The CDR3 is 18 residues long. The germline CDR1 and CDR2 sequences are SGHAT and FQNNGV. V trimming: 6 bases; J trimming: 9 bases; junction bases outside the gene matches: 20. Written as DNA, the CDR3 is TGTGCCAGCAGGCCCGGGACTAGCGCGGGAGTATTTATTGGTGAGCAGTTCTTC. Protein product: CASRPGTSAGVFIGEQFF.

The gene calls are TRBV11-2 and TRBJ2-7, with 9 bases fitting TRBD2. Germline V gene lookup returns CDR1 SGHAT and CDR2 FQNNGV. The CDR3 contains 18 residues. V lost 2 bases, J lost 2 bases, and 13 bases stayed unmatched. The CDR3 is CASSLYRASSGATYEQYF. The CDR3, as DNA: TGTGCCAGCAGCTTATACCGGGCGTCTAGCGGGGCCACCTACGAGCAGTACTTC.

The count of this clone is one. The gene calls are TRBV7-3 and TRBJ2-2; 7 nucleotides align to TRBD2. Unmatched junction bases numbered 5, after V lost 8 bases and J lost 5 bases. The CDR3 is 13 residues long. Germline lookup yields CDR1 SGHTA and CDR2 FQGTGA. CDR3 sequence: CASGGRGTGELFF. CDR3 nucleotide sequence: TGTGCCAGCGGCGGGAGAGGAACCGGGGAGCTGTTTTTT.